This is a list of T cell receptor beta chains from one sample in a study of blood T cell repertoires in COVID-19. Produced via immunoSEQ multiplex PCR; TCRdb's table is partial and in-frame only. The data show hundreds of thousands of clones, approximately 86% seen once. Sequencing was carried out using PBMCs or T cells enriched from blood (not recorded which). All receptors come from a woman aged 40 to 50 with acute COVID-19. Each CDR3 is given with its conserved first and last residue. Each record gives: D gene, clone size, J gene, V gene, CDR3 protein, CDR3 DNA. The D gene is left open where the match is weak. Some rows mark clone size as missing; the rest say once, few, many or name a class of expanded clone.

- | once | TRBJ1-2 | TRBV5-1 | CASSSGLSNYGYTF | TGCGCCAGCAGCTCAGGGTTGTCTAACTATGGCTACACCTTC
TRBD1 | - | TRBJ2-3 | TRBV29-1 | CSVGDRGGTDTQYF | TGCAGCGTAGGAGACAGGGGTGGAACAGATACGCAGTATTTT
- | - | TRBJ1-2 | TRBV10-3 | CAITGQLGYGYTF | TGTGCCATCACCGGACAGTTGGGCTATGGCTACACCTTC
- | once | TRBJ2-1 | TRBV27 | CASSNSERYNEQFF | TGTGCCAGCAGTAATTCGGAGAGATACAATGAGCAGTTCTTC
- | once | TRBJ1-2 | TRBV3-1/TRBV3-2 | CASSQETDYGYTF | TGTGCCAGCAGCCAAGAAACGGACTATGGCTACACCTTC
TRBD1 | - | TRBJ1-1 | TRBV10-3 | CAISGFSSGGDDTEAFF | TGTGCCATCAGTGGCTTTTCCTCAGGGGGCGATGACACTGAAGCTTTCTTT
- | - | TRBJ2-3 | TRBV18 | CASSPPSSADTQYF | TGTGCCAGCTCACCCCCCTCTTCCGCAGATACGCAGTATTTT
TRBD1 | - | TRBJ2-2 | TRBV24-1 | CATSGTENTGELFF | TGTGCCACCTCCGGGACAGAAAACACCGGGGAGCTGTTTTTT
- | - | TRBJ1-4 | TRBV5-3 | CARRTGQRKLFF | TGTGCCAGAAGGACGGGACAAAGAAAACTGTTTTTT
- | - | TRBJ2-2 | TRBV15 | CATSRGPDYGTGELFF | TGTGCCACCAGCAGAGGTCCAGATTATGGTACCGGGGAGCTGTTTTTT
- | - | TRBJ1-2 | TRBV5-1 | CASSLAGTQRGYTF | TGCGCCAGCAGCTTGGCCGGTACACAGCGGGGCTACACCTTC
- | - | TRBJ1-4 | TRBV4-1 | CASSQATETNEKLFF | TGCGCCAGCAGCCAAGCTACAGAGACTAATGAAAAACTGTTTTTT
- | - | TRBJ1-1 | TRBV3-1/TRBV3-2 | CASSQDGAVTEAFF | TGTGCCAGCAGCCAAGATGGGGCAGTCACTGAAGCTTTCTTT
- | - | TRBJ1-3 | TRBV5-6 | CASSLGAPNTIYF | TGTGCCAGCAGCTTGGGGGCGCCTAACACCATATATTTT
- | - | TRBJ1-1 | TRBV4-1 | CASSQDHRNTEAFF | TGCGCCAGCAGCCAAGATCACAGGAACACTGAAGCTTTCTTT
TRBD1 | few | TRBJ2-3 | TRBV29-1 | CSVARGLSDTQYF | TGCAGCGTCGCTAGGGGGCTATCAGATACGCAGTATTTT
- | - | TRBJ1-3 | TRBV6-1 | CASSEFPGLGNTIYF | TGTGCCAGCAGTGAGTTCCCAGGGCTGGGAAACACCATATATTTT